The clone carrying this TCR beta chain was seen at least ten times. As to time point: before trial treatment. V was cut by 7 bases and J by 4 bases, with 14 bases left in between. This CDR3 contains 14 residues. Per the germline V gene, CDR1 is SNHLY and CDR2 is FYNNEI. This sample is part of a study of low-dose radiotherapy and immunotherapy resistance in tumors. TCRs underwent roughly 19 PCR cycles of amplification with a constant-region primer and V-primer adapter. In vitro transcription served to amplify the mRNA that had been isolated. TCRdb called the reads again in MiXCR, with one record for every CDR3 protein. The sample holds tens of thousands of distinct CDR3 sequences, approximately 10% seen once.

The chain recombines TRBV2 with TRBJ1-5; D unclear. The sequences come from PBMCs, collected before treatment. The sequence was collected from a female donor with ovarian cancer. The CDR3 nucleotides are TGTGCCAGCACTCAGGCAGGTGATAATCAGCCCCAGCATTTT. Protein: CASTQAGDNQPQHF.